This TCR beta chain appears in the sequencing data of a study of T-cell memory formation after mild COVID-19. About the study: TCR clusters were mostly donor specific.

This clonotype came up a few times. V dropped 6 bases and J dropped 4; count of bases not matched to a gene: 3. The CDR3 extends over 14 amino acids. From the 5' RACE reads, TCRdb called clonotypes with MiXCR, one entry per CDR3 protein. The sample yields fewer than 650,000 distinct CDR3 sequences, roughly a sixth seen once. The sequence was collected from an adult woman who had mild COVID-19 (a few samples of this study predate the infection). Cell type and time point are not known. Sequenced input: PBMCs or a T cell subset sorted from them (not recorded which). The chain joins TRBV12-3 or TRBV12-4 to TRBJ2-1; 10 positions agree with TRBD2. CDR3 amino acids: CASSRLAGYNEQFF. In DNA, the CDR3 is TGTGCCAGCAGCCGACTAGCGGGTTACAATGAGCAGTTCTTC.